These 15 T cell receptor beta chains were all obtained from the same sample, sequenced in a study of blood T cells in healthy people across ages. PCR was performed a second time for about 7 to 12 cycles using a sample-barcoded 5' primer and a J-beta primer mix. TCRdb fed the 5' RACE reads into MiXCR, producing one record per CDR3 protein. The table lists approximately 1.5 million distinct CDR3 sequences, around 35% of them singletons. Sample: blood. The receptor set was obtained from a woman aged 30 to 39 in good health.

The chain links TRBV11-2 to TRBJ2-1; TRBD2 is a possible D gene (6 bases). V was cut by 0 bases and J by 1 base, with 16 bases left in between. Germline CDR1 SGHAT, CDR2 FQNNGV. The CDR3 is 18 amino acids. The CDR3 DNA reads TGTGCCAGCAGCTTAGATGGCTTCAGCGGGTTTTCCTACAATGAGCAGTTCTTC. It is translated as CASSLDGFSGFSYNEQFF.

A single count supports this clonotype. In DNA, the CDR3 is TGCAGTGCTAGAGGGGTGGCGGGGGACAGGGAGCTCTACGAGCAGTACTTC. As protein: CSARGVAGDRELYEQYF. The chain employs TRBV20-1 and TRBJ2-7; 9 nucleotides line up with TRBD1. After removal of 1 base from V and 3 bases from J, the junction contained 13 bases not matched to a gene. Germline loops: CDR1 DFQATT, CDR2 SNEGSKA (reference sequence). The CDR3 runs 17 residues.

This clonotype was recorded many times. V is TRBV27 and J is TRBJ2-7; TRBD2 agrees at 7 bases. The CDR3 totals 14 residues. Germline V lookup: CDR1 MNHEY, CDR2 SMNVEV (reference sequence). V lost 8 bases, J lost 0 bases, and 7 bases stayed unmatched. The DNA of the CDR3 is TGTGCCAGCGGCTGGGCGGGAGTCTCCTACGAGCAGTACTTC. The encoded protein is CASGWAGVSYEQYF.

V gene TRBV9 combines with J gene TRBJ2-7, with 7 bases lining up with TRBD1. Germline V lookup: CDR1 SGDLS, CDR2 YYNGEE. The CDR3 sequence is 15 residues long. The junction had 6 bases not matched to a gene; V was cut back by 0 bases and J by 3 bases. This chain's CDR3 is CASSVGQGFGYEQYF. The CDR3 nucleotides are TGTGCCAGCAGCGTAGGACAGGGTTTCGGCTACGAGCAGTACTTC.

V is TRBV6-1 and J is TRBJ2-3; either TRBD1 or TRBD2 may supply D (5 bases each). V dropped 6 bases and J dropped 2 bases, with 12 bases sitting between them. Germline V lookup: CDR1 MNHNS, CDR2 SASEGT. The CDR3 covers 14 residues. CDR3 region: CASRGEPNTDTQYF. CDR3 sequence (DNA): TGTGCCAGCAGGGGGGAGCCGAACACAGATACGCAGTATTTT.

J is TRBJ2-1 and V is TRBV14, with D unresolved. Germline V gene lookup returns CDR1 SGHDN and CDR2 FVKESK. V lost 1 base and J 5 bases, leaving 6 bases between the germline ends. The CDR3 has 13 residues. This CDR3 reads CASSQGHDNEQFF. DNA for the CDR3: TGTGCCAGCAGCCAAGGACACGACAATGAGCAGTTCTTC.

This clonotype was seen a handful of times. The chain joins TRBV28 to TRBJ2-1, with TRBD2 matching 7 bases. V lost 6 bases and J lost 2; bases outside the gene matches: 13. From germline, CDR1 is MDHEN and CDR2 SYDVKM. This CDR3 contains 17 residues. The CDR3 region has the DNA TGTGCCAGCAGCCTGATCGCGGGAGAAGGGACCTACAATGAGCAGTTCTTC. It is translated as CASSLIAGEGTYNEQFF.

This clonotype was seen only a few times. The chain recombines TRBV12-3 or TRBV12-4 with TRBJ2-1; D perhaps matches TRBD2 (7 bases). The CDR3 is made up of 13 amino acids. Trimming took 1 base from V and 10 from J, leaving 11 bases between them. CDR3 in DNA: TGTGCCAGCAGTTTAGAGGGGGGGTTCGAGCAGTTCTTC. Protein product: CASSLEGGFEQFF.

The V gene is TRBV7-6, the J gene TRBJ1-4; 8 nucleotides align to TRBD1. Germline lookup yields CDR1 SGHVS and CDR2 FNYEAQ. V shed 1 base and J 8 bases; nucleotides not matched to a gene: 12. This CDR3 is built from 17 residues. CDR3: CASSLGQGRGRNEKLFF. The CDR3 nucleotides are TGTGCCAGCAGCTTAGGACAGGGGAGGGGGAGGAACGAAAAACTGTTTTTT.

The V and J genes are TRBV14 and TRBJ1-2; possibly TRBD1 for D (5 bases). Germline V lookup: CDR1 SGHDN, CDR2 FVKESK. V shed 4 bases and J shed 4 bases, with 19 bases lying between them. The CDR3 has 16 amino acids. For the CDR3, the DNA is TGTGCCAGCAGCCCTGGGGACCTGGGCCAGGTCTATGGCTACACCTTC. Encoded protein: CASSPGDLGQVYGYTF.

A few counts support this clonotype. The chain combines TRBV4-1 with TRBJ1-5; D is uncertain. CDR3 length: 12 amino acids. Germline CDR1 MGHRA, CDR2 YSYEKL. The V end was cut by 4 bases, the J end by 9 bases, with 10 bases between. This CDR3 reads CASSRPGLPQHF. The CDR3 DNA is TGCGCCAGCAGCCGACCCGGTTTGCCCCAGCATTTT.

As to this clonotype: One end of the junction does not line up with germline, which may come from a read error. Written as DNA, the CDR3 is TGTGCCTGCAGGAGACACGGGGACACTGAAGCTTTCTTT. It translates to CACRRHGDTEAFF. This chain connects TRBV6-2 or TRBV6-3 to TRBJ1-1; D is ambiguous. Looked up from germline, CDR1 is MNHEY and CDR2 is SVGEGT. CDR3 length: 13 residues.

The chain employs TRBV7-9 and TRBJ1-4; D is possibly TRBD1 (6 bases). The V gene lost 5 bases and the J gene lost 4 bases, with 14 bases spanning the gap. Per germline, CDR1 SEHNR and CDR2 FQNEAQ (reference sequence). The CDR3 totals 15 residues. The CDR3 DNA is TGTGCCAGCAGCGCAAGAGGACAGATTAATGAAAAACTGTTTTTT. This sequence encodes CASSARGQINEKLFF. Using reference TRBV7-9 and TRBJ1-4 for the parts outside the CDR3, the full variable domain is DTGVSQNPRHKITKRGQNVTFRCDPISEHNRLYWYRQTLGQGPEFLTYFQNEAQLEKSRLLSDRFSAERPKGSFSTLEIQRTEQGDSAMYLCASSARGQINEKLFFGSGTQLSVL.

This clonotype was recorded a few times. The genes are TRBV18 and TRBJ2-5; the match to TRBD1 covers 7 bases. The CDR3 has 16 residues. CDR1 and CDR2 from the germline V gene are KGHSH and LQKENI. After removal of 1 base from V and 11 bases from J, the junction contained 16 bases not matched to a gene. CDR3 coding DNA: TGTGCCAGCTCACCACTAGGACAGGCGACTTCCACGGAGCAGTACTTC. Protein: CASSPLGQATSTEQYF. Using reference TRBV18 and TRBJ2-5 for the parts outside the CDR3, the full variable domain is NAGVMQNPRHLVRRRGQEARLRCSPMKGHSHVYWYRQLPEEGLKFMVYLQKENIIDESGMPKERFSAEFPKEGPSILRIQQVVRGDSAAYFCASSPLGQATSTEQYFGPGTRLLVL.

The chain recombines TRBV20-1 with TRBJ2-7, with D tentatively TRBD2 (6 bases). The J call may be in error: the DNA end matches TRBJ2-5 better. This CDR3 spans 13 amino acids. Germline CDR1 DFQATT, CDR2 SNEGSKA (reference sequence). The CDR3 region has the DNA TGCAGTGCTGTGCGGGGTTTGAGGGAGACCCAGTACTTC. Amino acids: CSAVRGLRETQYF.